The 13 T cell receptor beta chains below all came from one sample that was sequenced in a study of blood T cell repertoires in COVID-19. The protocol was immunoSEQ multiplex PCR, while the TCRdb copy is restricted to in-frame clones and leaves out a portion. The sample lists fewer than 450,000 clones, roughly 87% occurring once. Material: PBMCs or T cells enriched from blood (not recorded which). Receptor source: a man aged 18 to 29 who had recovered from COVID-19.

As concerns this clone: Other DNA sequences in this sample translate to the same CDR3. The genes are TRBV3-1 (or the pseudogene TRBV3-2) and TRBJ1-5; weak D call: TRBD1 (5 bases). V was pared by 1 base and J by 1 base, with 8 bases between. CDR3 length equals 15 residues. The germline gives CDR1 LGHDT, CDR2 YNNKEL (reference sequence). CDR3: CASSQGGGSNQPQHF. The CDR3 DNA reads TGTGCCAGCAGCCAAGGGGGGGGGAGCAATCAGCCCCAGCATTTT.

V and J are TRBV2 and TRBJ1-5; D ambiguous. CDR3 length: 14 amino acids. V was clipped by 4 bases and J by 0 bases, with 7 bases between them. Germline lookup yields CDR1 SNHLY and CDR2 FYNNEI. Written as DNA, the CDR3 is TGTGCCAGCAGTGTCCCACTTAGCAATCAGCCCCAGCATTTT. It encodes CASSVPLSNQPQHF. The full variable domain, its missing parts supplied by reference TRBV2 and TRBJ1-5, is EPEVTQTPSHQVTQMGQEVILRCVPISNHLYFYWYRQILGQKVEFLVSFYNNEISEKSEIFDDQFSVERPDGSNFTLKIRSTKLEDSAMYFCASSVPLSNQPQHFGDGTRLSIL.

The V call is TRBV30, the J call TRBJ2-1; TRBD1 matches 7 bases. The CDR3 runs 12 residues. CDR1 GTSNPN and CDR2 SVGIG come from the germline V gene (reference sequence). Trimming took 4 bases from V and 10 from J; bases not matched to a gene: 7. Written as DNA, the CDR3 is TGTGCCTGGAAAGACAGGGTAGAGGAGCAGTTCTTC. Its translation: CAWKDRVEEQFF.

The chain is built from TRBV4-1 and TRBJ2-5, with TRBD2 identical over 7 bases. This CDR3 spans 16 amino acids. V lost 1 base to trimming and J lost 4 bases; unmatched junction nucleotides: 9. CDR1 and CDR2 from the germline V gene are MGHRA and YSYEKL. The CDR3 loop is CASSQGLAGVGETQYF. The DNA for the CDR3 is TGCGCCAGCAGCCAAGGACTCGCGGGAGTGGGAGAGACCCAGTACTTC.

The chain couples TRBV6-5 to TRBJ1-5, with D uncertain. Germline V gene data show CDR1 as MNHEY and CDR2 as SVGAGI. The V end lost 0 bases, the J end lost 2 bases, and 8 bases lay between the germline ends. This CDR3 is built from 15 residues. The CDR3: CASSYSILGNQPQHF. CDR3 nucleotides: TGTGCCAGCAGTTACTCTATACTAGGCAATCAGCCCCAGCATTTT.

The gene calls are TRBV27 and TRBJ1-6; TRBD1 is a possible D gene (5 bases). From germline, CDR1 is MNHEY and CDR2 SMNVEV (reference sequence). Trimming took off 8 bases at V and 4 bases at J, with 12 bases between the two ends. The CDR3 loop spans 14 amino acids. The CDR3 loop reads CASSPDRYNSPLHF. In DNA form, the CDR3 reads TGTGCCAGCTCCCCAGACAGATATAATTCACCCCTCCACTTT.

This chain uses TRBV29-1 with TRBJ2-7; 8 nucleotides align to TRBD1. This CDR3 spans 13 amino acids. Trimming cost V 7 bases and J 5 bases; bases outside gene matches: 10. Germline V gene data show CDR1 as SQVTM and CDR2 as ANQGSEA. CDR3 DNA sequence: TGCAGCGCCACACAGGGGGGAAAGGACGAGCAGTACTTC. The encoded protein is CSATQGGKDEQYF.

The chain recombines TRBV5-1 with TRBJ1-5; D is unresolved. Germline CDR1 SGHRS, CDR2 YFSETQ. V was trimmed by 1 base and J by 3 bases, leaving 11 bases between them. The CDR3 covers 15 residues. The DNA of the CDR3 is TGCGCCAGCAGCTTGTACGGTTTCGTCAATCAGCCCCAGCATTTT. Its protein is CASSLYGFVNQPQHF.

The chain employs TRBV13 and TRBJ1-5; TRBD1 matches at 7 bases. Germline V gives CDR1 PRHDT, CDR2 FYEKMQ (reference sequence). J gave up 5 bases and V 4 bases, and 5 bases lay outside the gene matches. CDR3 size: 14 residues. This chain's CDR3 is CASSSGQPDQPQHF. The CDR3 DNA sequence: TGTGCCAGCAGCTCGGGACAGCCAGATCAGCCCCAGCATTTT.

The chain carries TRBV5-6 and TRBJ1-2, with a weak D call TRBD1 (6 bases). Deletions cut 6 bases from V and 8 bases from J, with 20 bases between. This CDR3 is built from 14 residues. Germline values: CDR1 SGHDT, CDR2 YYEEEE. The CDR3 spells CASTRKGGRKGYTF. Written as DNA, the CDR3 is TGTGCCAGCACCCGAAAGGGGGGGCGGAAAGGCTACACCTTC.

This chain links TRBV9 with TRBJ1-2; TRBD1 matches 9 bases. The CDR3 sequence is 15 residues long. Losses at the gene ends were 2 bases for V and 4 bases for J; bases not matched to a gene: 6. CDR1 is SGDLS, CDR2 YYNGEE, per germline. The CDR3: CASSVYRDRAYGYTF. As DNA, the CDR3 is TGTGCCAGCAGCGTTTATCGGGACAGGGCCTATGGCTACACCTTC.

This clone has a handful of counts. This chain links TRBV7-9 with TRBJ1-2; TRBD1 might be the D (5 bases). The CDR3 extends over 15 amino acids. CDR1 SEHNR and CDR2 FQNEAQ come from the germline V gene (reference sequence). V lost 4 bases and J 7 bases, leaving 19 bases between the germline ends. CDR3 nucleotide sequence: TGTGCCAGCAGCTACGCAGGGTTTGTGGAGGGTGGCTACACCTTC. Its translation is CASSYAGFVEGGYTF.

CDR3 nucleotides: TGTGCCAGCAGCTTAACTAGCGGTACGCAGTATTTT. As protein: CASSLTSGTQYF. V gene TRBV7-2 combines with J gene TRBJ2-3, with 8 bases lining up with TRBD2. V shed 2 bases, J shed 8 bases, and the junction held 0 bases outside the gene matches. There are 12 residues in the CDR3. In germline, CDR1 is SGHTA, CDR2 FQGNSA. Drawing the rest from reference TRBV7-2 and TRBJ2-3, the complete variable domain is GAGVSQSPSNKVTEKGKDVELRCDPISGHTALYWYRQSLGQGLEFLIYFQGNSAPDKSGLPSDRFSAERTGGSVSTLTIQRTQQEDSAVYLCASSLTSGTQYFGPGTRLTVL.